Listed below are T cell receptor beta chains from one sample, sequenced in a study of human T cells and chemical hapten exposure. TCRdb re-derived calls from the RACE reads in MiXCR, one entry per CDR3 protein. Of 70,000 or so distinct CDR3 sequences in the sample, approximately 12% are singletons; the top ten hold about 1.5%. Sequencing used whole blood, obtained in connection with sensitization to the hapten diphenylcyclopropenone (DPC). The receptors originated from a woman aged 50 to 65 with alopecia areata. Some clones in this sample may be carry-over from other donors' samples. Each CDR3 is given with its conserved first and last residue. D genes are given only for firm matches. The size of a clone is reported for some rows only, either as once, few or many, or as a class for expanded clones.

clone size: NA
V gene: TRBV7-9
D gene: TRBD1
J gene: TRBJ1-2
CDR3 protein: CASSPPGTGDYGYTF
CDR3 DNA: TGTGCCAGCAGCCCGCCTGGAACAGGGGATTATGGCTACACCTTC

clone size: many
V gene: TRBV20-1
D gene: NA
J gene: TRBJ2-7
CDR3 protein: CSVPSQEIYEQYF
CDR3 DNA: TGCAGTGTTCCGAGTCAAGAAATCTACGAGCAGTACTTC

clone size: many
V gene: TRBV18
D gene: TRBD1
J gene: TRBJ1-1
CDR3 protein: CASSQGEDTEAFF
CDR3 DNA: TGTGCCAGCTCGCAGGGGGAGGACACTGAAGCTTTCTTT

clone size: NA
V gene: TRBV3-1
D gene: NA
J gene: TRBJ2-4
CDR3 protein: CASSQRMGANIQYF
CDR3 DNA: TGTGCCAGCAGCCAGCGTATGGGGGCAAACATTCAGTACTTC

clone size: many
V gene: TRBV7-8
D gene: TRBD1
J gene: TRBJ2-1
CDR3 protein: CASSPTGTGDGATYNEQFF
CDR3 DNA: TGTGCCAGCAGCCCAACCGGGACAGGGGACGGGGCCACCTACAATGAGCAGTTCTTC

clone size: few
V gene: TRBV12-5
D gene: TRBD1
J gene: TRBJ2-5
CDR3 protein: CASGLAGQSPLETQYF
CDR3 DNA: TGTGCTAGTGGTTTGGCGGGACAGAGCCCGTTAGAGACCCAGTACTTC

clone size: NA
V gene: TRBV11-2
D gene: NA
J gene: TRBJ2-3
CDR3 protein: CASSSAYTQYF
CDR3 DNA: TGTGCCAGCAGCTCTGCGTATACGCAGTATTTT

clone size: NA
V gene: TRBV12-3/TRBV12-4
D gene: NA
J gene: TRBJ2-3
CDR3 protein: CASSYRESTDTQYF
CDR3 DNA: TGTGCCAGCAGTTACAGGGAGTCGACAGATACGCAGTATTTT

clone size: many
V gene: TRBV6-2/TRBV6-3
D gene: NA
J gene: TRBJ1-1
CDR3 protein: CASSYSNPRGRNTEAFF
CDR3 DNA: TGTGCCAGCAGTTACTCGAATCCCCGCGGCCGAAACACTGAAGCTTTCTTT

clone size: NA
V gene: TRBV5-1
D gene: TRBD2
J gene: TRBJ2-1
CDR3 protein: CASSLKELSGRHNEQFF
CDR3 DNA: TGCGCCAGCAGCTTGAAAGAACTAAGCGGGAGGCACAATGAGCAGTTCTTC

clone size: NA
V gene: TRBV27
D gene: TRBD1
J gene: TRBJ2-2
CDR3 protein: CASSLMGQGAGELFF
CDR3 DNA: TGTGCCAGCAGTTTAATGGGACAGGGGGCCGGGGAGCTGTTTTTT

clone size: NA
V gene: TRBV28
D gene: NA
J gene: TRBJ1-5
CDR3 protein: CASSPRINQPQHF
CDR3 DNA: TGTGCCAGCAGTCCGAGAATTAATCAGCCCCAGCATTTT

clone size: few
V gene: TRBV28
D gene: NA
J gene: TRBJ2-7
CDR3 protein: CASRQDSRTRTYEQYF
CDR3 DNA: TGTGCCAGCAGACAGGACTCGCGCACTAGAACCTACGAGCAGTACTTC

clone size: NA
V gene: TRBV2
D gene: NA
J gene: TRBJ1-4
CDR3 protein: CASKGREGEKLFF
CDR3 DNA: TGTGCCAGCAAAGGCAGGGAGGGAGAAAAACTGTTTTTT

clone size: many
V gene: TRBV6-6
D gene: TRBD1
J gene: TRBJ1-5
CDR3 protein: CASSYSSRGLDQPQHF
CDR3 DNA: TGTGCCAGCAGTTACTCGAGCAGGGGGCTCGATCAGCCCCAGCATTTT

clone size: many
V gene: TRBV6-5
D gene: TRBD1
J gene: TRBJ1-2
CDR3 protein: CASSLTQGGGYTF
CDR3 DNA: TGTGCCAGCAGCCTAACACAGGGGGGAGGCTACACCTTC

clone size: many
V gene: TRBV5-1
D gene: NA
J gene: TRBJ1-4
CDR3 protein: CASSSRETNEKLFF
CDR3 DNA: TGCGCCAGCAGCTCCAGGGAAACTAATGAAAAACTGTTTTTT

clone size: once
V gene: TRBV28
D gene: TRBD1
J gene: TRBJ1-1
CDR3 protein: CASSPGGGFTEAFF
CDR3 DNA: TGTGCCAGCAGCCCAGGAGGGGGCTTTACTGAAGCTTTCTTT

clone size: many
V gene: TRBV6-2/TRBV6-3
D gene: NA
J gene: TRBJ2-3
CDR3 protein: CASRSQDATDTQYF
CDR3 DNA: TGTGCCAGCAGGAGCCAAGACGCCACAGATACGCAGTATTTT

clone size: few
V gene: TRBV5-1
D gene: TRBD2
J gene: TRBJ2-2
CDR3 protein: CASSWTSGRSGELFF
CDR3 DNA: TGCGCCAGCAGTTGGACTAGCGGGAGGTCCGGGGAGCTGTTTTTT

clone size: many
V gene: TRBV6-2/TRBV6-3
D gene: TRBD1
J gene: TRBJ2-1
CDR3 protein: CASTRTGSNEQFF
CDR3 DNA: TGTGCCAGCACCAGGACAGGGAGTAATGAGCAGTTCTTC

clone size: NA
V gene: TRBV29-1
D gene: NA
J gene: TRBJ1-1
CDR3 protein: CSVSSSGPTPREAFF
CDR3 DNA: TGCAGCGTTTCCTCGTCGGGCCCAACCCCCCGAGAAGCTTTCTTT

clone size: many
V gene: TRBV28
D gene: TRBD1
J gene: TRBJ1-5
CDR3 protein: CASSFHRGDQPQHF
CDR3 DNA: TGTGCCAGCAGTTTTCACAGGGGAGACCAGCCCCAGCATTTT

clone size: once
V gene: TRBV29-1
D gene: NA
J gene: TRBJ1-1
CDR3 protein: CSVSPMGAEAFF
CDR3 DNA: TGCAGCGTAAGTCCGATGGGGGCTGAAGCTTTCTTT